This record concerns one T cell receptor beta chain sequence. The target antigen is unknown. Trimming stripped 1 base from V and 0 bases from J, with 7 bases between. Germline CDR1 and CDR2: SGHTA and FQGTGA. The CDR3 covers 16 residues. A second PCR of about 7 to 12 cycles used a sample-barcoded 5' primer and a J-beta primer mix. TCRdb ran MiXCR on the 5' RACE reads and lists one entry per CDR3 protein. The table shows about 1 million distinct CDR3 sequences, with under 45% occurring only once. This sample is drawn from a study of blood T cells in healthy people across ages. General study points: The unsorted PBMCs prevented any conclusive comparison of naive versus antigen-experienced cells.

This rearrangement joins TRBV7-3 to TRBJ2-6, with D possibly called TRBD1 or TRBD2 (5 bases each). Sequenced input: blood. This TCR came from a woman aged 55-69 years in good health. Here the CDR3 DNA reads TGTGCCAGCAGCTTAAAAGGGACCTCTGGGGCCAACGTCCTGACTTTC. It translates to CASSLKGTSGANVLTF.